This T cell receptor (beta chain) derives from a study of T cell repertoires in cytomegalovirus infection. On this clonotype itself: Its cognate antigen is unknown.

The germline V and J ends were trimmed by 2 bases and 3 bases, with 17 bases remaining between them. Germline V gene sequence: CDR1 SGHTA, CDR2 FQGNSA. The CDR3 has 16 amino acids. In TCRdb, the reads were re-called with MiXCR into one record per CDR3 protein. Of roughly 68,000 distinct CDR3 sequences listed, about 19% are singletons. The sequence was obtained from a human donor in good health (CMV status not recorded). Some clones in this sample may be carry-over from other donors' samples. The chain uses TRBV7-2 and TRBJ2-7, with D perhaps TRBD1 (6 bases). The material sequenced was CD8+ T cells from cultured PBMCs, taken from culture after CMV antigen stimulation. CDR3 nucleotide sequence: TGTGCCAGCAGCTTATTTGACCTGACAGGAAACTACGAGCAGTACTTC. Amino acids: CASSLFDLTGNYEQYF.